Listed below are T cell receptor beta chains from one sample, sequenced in a study of T cells in Graves' hyperthyroidism and ophthalmopathy. TCRdb reprocessed the multiplex PCR reads with MiXCR, giving one entry per CDR3 protein. This table holds some 770,000 distinct CDR3 sequences, about 15% found once. The sequenced sample consisted of blood. All receptors derive from a young man with Graves' hyperthyroidism. CDR3s include the opening cysteine and the closing phenylalanine or tryptophan. The D gene is left open where the match is weak. A clone size is listed for some rows: how often the clone was seen (once, few, many), or a class if it is expanded.

V	length	size	J	D	CDR3	DNA
TRBV2	16	many	TRBJ2-1	-	CASSEAELSSYNEQFF	TGTGCCAGCAGTGAAGCCGAGCTTAGCTCCTACAATGAGCAGTTCTTC
TRBV29-1	16	few	TRBJ2-3	TRBD2	CSVEPTSGRLTDTQYF	TGCAGCGTTGAACCAACTAGCGGGAGGCTAACAGATACGCAGTATTTT
TRBV9	15	few	TRBJ2-5	-	CASSVGVRGGETQYF	TGTGCCAGCAGCGTCGGGGTCAGGGGTGGAGAGACCCAGTACTTC
TRBV5-6	11	few	TRBJ2-3	-	CASSLDHTQYF	TGTGCCAGCAGCTTGGACCATACGCAGTATTTT
TRBV5-5	15	-	TRBJ1-5	TRBD1	CASSSTGTGRRPQHF	TGTGCCAGCAGCTCTACCGGGACAGGTCGGCGGCCCCAGCATTTT
TRBV12-3/TRBV12-4	17	few	TRBJ2-7	TRBD2	CASSLVRPGGAPYEQYF	TGTGCCAGCAGTTTAGTACGTCCGGGAGGGGCACCCTACGAGCAGTACTTC
TRBV12-3/TRBV12-4	16	few	TRBJ2-2	-	CASSAAMGVDTGELFF	TGTGCCAGCAGTGCCGCGATGGGGGTCGACACCGGGGAGCTGTTTTTT
TRBV13	16	-	TRBJ2-7	-	CASSLTSRSLGYEQYF	TGTGCCAGCAGCCTCACATCCCGGTCCTTGGGCTACGAGCAGTACTTC
TRBV6-2/TRBV6-3	16	many	TRBJ2-1	-	CASRGPWGGTYNEQFF	TGTGCCAGCAGGGGGCCGTGGGGCGGCACCTACAATGAGCAGTTCTTC
TRBV7-2	14	many	TRBJ2-3	-	CASSSGGTSDTQYF	TGTGCCAGCAGCTCCGGAGGGACTTCGGATACGCAGTATTTT